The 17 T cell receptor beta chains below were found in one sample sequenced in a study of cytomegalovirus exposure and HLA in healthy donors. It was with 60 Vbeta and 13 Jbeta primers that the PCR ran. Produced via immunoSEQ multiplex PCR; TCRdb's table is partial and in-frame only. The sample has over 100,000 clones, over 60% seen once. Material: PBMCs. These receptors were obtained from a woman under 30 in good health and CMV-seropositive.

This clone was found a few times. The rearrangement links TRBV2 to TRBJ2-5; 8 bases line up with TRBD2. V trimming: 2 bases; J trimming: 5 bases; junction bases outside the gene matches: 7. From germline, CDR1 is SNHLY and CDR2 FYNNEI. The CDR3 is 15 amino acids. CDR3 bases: TGTGCCAGCAGTGAATGGACTAGCTCCTGGGAGACCCAGTACTTC. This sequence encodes CASSEWTSSWETQYF.

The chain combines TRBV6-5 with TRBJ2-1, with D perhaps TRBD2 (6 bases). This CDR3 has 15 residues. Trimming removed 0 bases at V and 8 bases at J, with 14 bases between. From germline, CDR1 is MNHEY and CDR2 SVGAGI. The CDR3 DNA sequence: TGTGCCAGCAGTTACTCTCGAGGCGGGACGGATGAGCAGTTCTTC. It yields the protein CASSYSRGGTDEQFF.

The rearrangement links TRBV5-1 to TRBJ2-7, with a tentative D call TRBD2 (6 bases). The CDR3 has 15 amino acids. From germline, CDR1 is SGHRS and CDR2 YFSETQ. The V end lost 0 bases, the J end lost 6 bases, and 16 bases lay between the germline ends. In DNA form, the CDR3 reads TGCGCCAGCAGCTTGGCTGGCGGGGACGGGAGCGAGCAGTACTTC. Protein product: CASSLAGGDGSEQYF.

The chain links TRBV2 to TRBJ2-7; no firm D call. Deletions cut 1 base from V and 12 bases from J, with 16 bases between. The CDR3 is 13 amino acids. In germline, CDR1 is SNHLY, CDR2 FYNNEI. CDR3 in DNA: TGTGCCAGCAGTGAAGGTACCTCGCGGCGGCCGTACTTC. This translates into CASSEGTSRRPYF.

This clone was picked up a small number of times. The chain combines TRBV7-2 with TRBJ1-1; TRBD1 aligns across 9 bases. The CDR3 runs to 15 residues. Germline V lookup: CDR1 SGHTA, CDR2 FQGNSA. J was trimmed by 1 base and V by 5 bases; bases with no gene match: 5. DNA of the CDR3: TGTGCCAGCAGCCCGAAGACAGGGGGGAACACTGAAGCTTTCTTT. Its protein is CASSPKTGGNTEAFF.

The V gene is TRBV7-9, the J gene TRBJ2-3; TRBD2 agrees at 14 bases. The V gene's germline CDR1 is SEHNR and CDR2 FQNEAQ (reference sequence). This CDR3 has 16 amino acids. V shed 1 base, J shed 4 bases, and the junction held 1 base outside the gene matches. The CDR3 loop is CASSLGLAGGADTQYF. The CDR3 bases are TGTGCCAGCAGCTTAGGACTAGCGGGGGGGGCAGATACGCAGTATTTT.

The CDR3 sequence is CASSKRTGNTEAFF. CDR3 sequence (DNA): TGTGCCAGCAGTAAGCGGACGGGGAACACTGAAGCTTTCTTT. This chain uses TRBV2 with TRBJ1-1, with unresolved D. The CDR3 extends over 14 amino acids. Deletions cut 5 bases from V and 1 base from J, with 11 bases between. The germline V gene has CDR1 SNHLY and CDR2 FYNNEI.

CDR3 bases: TGTGCCAGTAGTATATCATCCAGCTCTGGAAACACCATATATTTT. It is translated as CASSISSSSGNTIYF. This sequence joins TRBV19 and TRBJ1-3; D ambiguous. Per the germline V gene, CDR1 is LNHDA and CDR2 is SQIVND (reference sequence). This CDR3 has 15 residues. With 2 bases removed from V and 0 bases from J, the gap between germline ends came to 8 bases.

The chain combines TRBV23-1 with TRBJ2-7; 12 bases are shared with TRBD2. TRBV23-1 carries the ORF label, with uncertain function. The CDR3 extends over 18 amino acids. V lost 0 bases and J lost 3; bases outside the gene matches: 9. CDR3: CASSQSTSGRFSNYEQYF. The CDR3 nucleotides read TGCGCCAGCAGTCAATCGACTAGCGGGAGATTCTCCAACTACGAGCAGTACTTC.

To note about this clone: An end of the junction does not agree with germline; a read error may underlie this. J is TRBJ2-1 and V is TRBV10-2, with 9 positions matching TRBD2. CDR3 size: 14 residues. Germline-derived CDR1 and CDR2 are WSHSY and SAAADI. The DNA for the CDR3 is TGCGCCAGGAGTGCGGCGGGAGGGCCGAATGAGCAGTTCTTC. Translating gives CARSAAGGPNEQFF.

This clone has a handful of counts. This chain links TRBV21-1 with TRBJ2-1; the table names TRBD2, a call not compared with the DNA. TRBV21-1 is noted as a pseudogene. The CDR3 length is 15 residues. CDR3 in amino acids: CASSYGDYSYNEQFF. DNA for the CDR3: TGTGCCAGCAGCTACGGGGACTACTCCTACAATGAGCAGTTCTTC.

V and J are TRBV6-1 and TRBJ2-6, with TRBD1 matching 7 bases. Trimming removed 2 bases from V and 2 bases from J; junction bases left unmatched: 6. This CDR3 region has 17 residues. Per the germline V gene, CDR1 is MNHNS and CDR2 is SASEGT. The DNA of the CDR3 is TGTGCCAGCAGTGAACGGGACAGAGAAGCTGGGGCCAACGTCCTGACTTTC. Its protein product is CASSERDREAGANVLTF.

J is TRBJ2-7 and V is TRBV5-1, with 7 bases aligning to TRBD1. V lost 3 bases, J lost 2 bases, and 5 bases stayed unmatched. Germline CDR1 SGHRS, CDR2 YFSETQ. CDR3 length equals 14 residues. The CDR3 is CASSSQGVAYEQYF. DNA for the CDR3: TGCGCCAGCAGCTCGCAGGGGGTAGCCTACGAGCAGTACTTC.

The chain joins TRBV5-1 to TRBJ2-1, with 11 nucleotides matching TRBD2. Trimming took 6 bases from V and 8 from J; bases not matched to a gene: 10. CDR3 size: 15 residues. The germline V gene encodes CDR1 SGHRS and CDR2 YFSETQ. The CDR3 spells CASNPTSGDGDEQFF. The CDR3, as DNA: TGCGCCAGCAACCCGACTAGCGGGGATGGGGATGAGCAGTTCTTC. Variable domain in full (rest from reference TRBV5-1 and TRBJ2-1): KAGVTQTPRYLIKTRGQQVTLSCSPISGHRSVSWYQQTPGQGLQFLFEYFSETQRNKGNFPGRFSGRQFSNSRSEMNVSTLELGDSALYLCASNPTSGDGDEQFFGPGTRLTVL.

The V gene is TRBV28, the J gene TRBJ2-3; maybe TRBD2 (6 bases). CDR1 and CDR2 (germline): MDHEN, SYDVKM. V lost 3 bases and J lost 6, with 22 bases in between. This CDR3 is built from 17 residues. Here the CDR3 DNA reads TGTGCCAGCAGTTTTGTTCTTGGTGGGGGGAGTGCTGATACGCAGTATTTT. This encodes CASSFVLGGGSADTQYF.

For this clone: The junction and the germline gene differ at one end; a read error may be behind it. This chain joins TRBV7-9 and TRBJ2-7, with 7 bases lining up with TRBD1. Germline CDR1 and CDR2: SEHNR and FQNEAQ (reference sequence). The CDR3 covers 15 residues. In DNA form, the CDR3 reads TGTTCCAGCAGCTTAGTCGCGACAGGGTCCTACGAGCAGTACTTC. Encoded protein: CSSSLVATGSYEQYF.

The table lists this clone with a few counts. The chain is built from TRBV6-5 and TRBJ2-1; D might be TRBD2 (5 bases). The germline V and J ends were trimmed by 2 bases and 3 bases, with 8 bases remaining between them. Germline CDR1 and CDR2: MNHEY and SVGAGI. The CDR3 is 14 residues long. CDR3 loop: CASSYTRIYNEQFF. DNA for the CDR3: TGTGCCAGCAGTTACACTAGAATCTACAATGAGCAGTTCTTC.